Given below is one TCR beta chain in context. What this receptor recognizes is not known. Base qualities are not at hand, and no much larger clone is one base apart. The record originates from a study of blood T cell repertoires in COVID-19 (TCRdb year 2020). Context from the whole study: Collaborator samples came from the United States, Italy and Spain and covered acute and convalescent phases of COVID-19. The prospective study material was composed of cDNA or gDNA derived from T cells, B-cell-depleted T cells, or PBMCs. Deeply sampled blood TCRbeta repertoires from subjects exposed to, actively infected with, or recovered from COVID-19 were included in the dataset. The repertoires were released in a freely available public database intended as a resource for research on the immune response to SARS-CoV-2. The samples were drawn from two sources: the first 160 participants of the ongoing ImmuneRACE study, and over 1,000 subjects contributed by 6 global collaborators. Sample metadata almost always included a de-identified subject ID, COVID-19 status, age in years and sex. HLA class I and class II types, where available, came from metadata supplied by the sample provider rather than from assay-based typing. The paper's findings and limits, for the study overall: How much clinical and demographic metadata was included differed by source and by participant, and the metadata was provided uncurated.

Collaborating institutions collected whole blood in K2EDTA tubes following their own protocols. For TCRbeta analysis, collaborator samples were shipped as frozen whole blood, as isolated PBMCs, or as DNA extracted from either sample type. CDR1 KGHSH and CDR2 LQKENI are derived from the germline V gene. The CDR3 measures 14 amino acids from cysteine to phenylalanine. The CDR3 DNA has 42 bases and is translated from base 1. Relative to germline, V is missing 8 bases and J is missing 3 bases, with 6 bases of the junction outside any gene match. TCRbeta CDR3 regions were amplified from genomic DNA using the immunoSEQ Assay, a bias-controlled multiplex PCR. As for the original processing: The number of nucleated cells in each sample was estimated from the amplification of reference gene primers within the assay. To quantify the absolute abundance of each unique TCRbeta CDR3 rearrangement, sequence reads were collapsed and filtered. For each sample, productive Simpson clonality was calculated as the square root of Simpson's diversity index across productive rearrangements. TCRdb took over this immuneACCESS table, retaining in-frame rearrangements with V and J assigned. Such tables are incomplete; in checked studies, under half of the missing clones stem from an unresolved V gene, and the remainder is unexplained. V and J calls plus clone size are reproduced from that table; the DNA served to infer D and trimming. A total of approximately 79,000 clones appear in this sample, 75% to 85% of them only once. Together, the top ten hold under 25% of the sample.

The V gene is TRBV18 and the J gene is TRBJ2-3, with TRBD1 matching 9 junction bases. The sample was peripheral blood. This clonotype was obtained from a woman in her forties or fifties with acute or convalescent COVID-19. DNA sequence: TGTGCCAGCCGGGACAGGGAGGTGACAGATACGCAGTATTTT. Its amino acids are CASRDREVTDTQYF.